Listed here are 15 T cell receptor beta chains from one sample, sequenced in a study of identical twins. One entry per CDR3 protein, called by TCRdb with MiXCR from the 5' RACE reads. The data contain nearly 900,000 distinct CDR3 sequences, 9% to 15% of them singletons. These records were also assigned to another study, of yellow fever vaccine responses in identical twins.

The sample was PBMCs. These receptors were collected from a woman under 30 in good health.

The chain employs TRBV5-6 and TRBJ2-5, with unresolved D. The V gene lost 4 bases and the J gene lost 7 bases, with 11 bases spanning the gap. Germline V gene lookup returns CDR1 SGHDT and CDR2 YYEEEE. This CDR3 comprises 12 residues. The CDR3 bases are TGTGCCAGCAGCACCACCGCCGGGACCCAGTACTTC. It encodes CASSTTAGTQYF. Looking up the rest from reference TRBV5-6 and TRBJ2-5 gives the full variable domain: DAGVTQSPTHLIKTRGQQVTLRCSPKSGHDTVSWYQQALGQGPQFIFQYYEEEERQRGNFPDRFSGHQFPNYSSELNVNALLLGDSALYLCASSTTAGTQYFGPGTRLLVL.

This clonotype was found many times. The chain recombines TRBV2 with TRBJ2-7; D call uncertain. V lost 2 bases and J 3 bases, leaving 8 bases between the germline ends. The CDR3 is 13 residues long. CDR1 SNHLY and CDR2 FYNNEI come from the germline V gene. CDR3 region: CASSEQVSYEQYV. The CDR3 DNA reads as TGTGCCAGCAGTGAACAGGTCAGCTACGAGCAGTACGTC.

This clonotype has at least ten counts. V usage is TRBV11-2 and J usage is TRBJ2-7, with 7 nucleotides matching TRBD2. Unmatched junction bases numbered 18, after V lost 5 bases and J lost 8 bases. CDR1 and CDR2 (germline): SGHAT, FQNNGV. The CDR3 runs 16 residues. The CDR3 reads CASSALAGPSNRKQYF. CDR3 DNA sequence: TGTGCCAGCAGCGCCTTAGCGGGTCCGTCCAACCGTAAGCAGTACTTC.

This clonotype occurred a few times. The CDR3 coding sequence is TGTGCCAGCAGTTTAGTCCCGATCCAAGAGACCCAGTACTTC. This gives the protein CASSLVPIQETQYF. J is TRBJ2-5 and V is TRBV12-3 or TRBV12-4; no clear D. This CDR3 is built from 14 residues. V lost 1 base and J lost 1, with 7 bases in between.

This clonotype showed up just a few times. The rearrangement links TRBV10-3 to TRBJ2-5; perhaps TRBD1 as D (6 bases). The CDR3 length is 14 residues. Per germline, CDR1 ENHRY and CDR2 SYGVKD. The V gene lost 5 bases and the J gene lost 1 base, with 11 bases spanning the gap. The CDR3 reads CAISPSGAQETQYF. CDR3 DNA sequence: TGTGCCATCAGTCCTTCAGGGGCCCAAGAGACCCAGTACTTC.

The table lists this clonotype with a few counts. This rearrangement joins TRBV14 to TRBJ2-5; TRBD1 agrees at 9 bases. CDR1 is SGHDN and CDR2 is FVKESK in the germline V gene. The CDR3 runs to 12 residues. V was clipped by 4 bases and J by 8 bases; unmatched bases: 2. CDR3 amino acids: CASSPQGATQYF. The CDR3 DNA sequence: TGTGCCAGCAGCCCACAGGGGGCTACCCAGTACTTC.

In this sample, this clonotype turned up a few times. A junction boundary mismatches the germline segment, possibly from a read error. The V and J genes are TRBV20-1 and TRBJ1-1; perhaps TRBD1 as D (5 bases). Per germline, CDR1 DFQATT and CDR2 SNEGSKA (reference sequence). The CDR3 spans 14 residues. The CDR3: CSAREEGRISEAFF. The CDR3 region has the DNA TGCAGTGCTAGGGAAGAGGGGCGGATTTCTGAGGCTTTCTTT.

V usage is TRBV6-1 and J usage is TRBJ1-6, with no clear D. V lost 2 bases, J lost 5 bases, and 13 bases lay in between. The germline gives CDR1 MNHNS, CDR2 SASEGT. CDR3 length: 16 amino acids. CDR3 coding DNA: TGTGCCAGCAGTGAAAAATGGTGGCAGAATAATTCACCCCTCCACTTT. Its protein is CASSEKWWQNNSPLHF.

This clonotype was counted a few times. The chain uses TRBV12-3 or TRBV12-4 and TRBJ2-1; 9 nucleotides align to TRBD2. J lost 5 bases, V lost 2 bases, and 13 bases had no gene match. The CDR3 runs to 18 residues. CDR3 amino acids: CASSLRGTLAGPNNEQFF. As DNA, the CDR3 is TGTGCCAGCAGTTTACGGGGAACCCTAGCGGGACCGAACAATGAGCAGTTCTTC.

The CDR3, as DNA: TGTGCCAGCTCAATAGCGGGTACAACCACCGGGGAGCTGTTTTTT. This sequence encodes CASSIAGTTTGELFF. The chain is built from TRBV7-6 and TRBJ2-2; 7 nucleotides line up with TRBD2. Germline V gives CDR1 SGHVS, CDR2 FNYEAQ. The junction had 10 bases not matched to a gene; V was cut back by 8 bases and J by 4 bases. This CDR3 contains 15 residues.

The count of this clonotype is one. This sequence joins TRBV7-9 and TRBJ2-2; weak D call: TRBD2 (5 bases). The CDR3 totals 16 residues. CDR1 SEHNR and CDR2 FQNEAQ come from the germline V gene (reference sequence). The V end was cut by 5 bases, the J end by 1 base, with 14 bases between. CDR3 DNA sequence: TGTGCCAGCAGCCCTCCAGAGGGCGTGAACACCGGGGAGCTGTTTTTT. It encodes CASSPPEGVNTGELFF.

This clonotype has only a few counts. The gene calls are TRBV18 and TRBJ2-5; D possibly matches TRBD1 or TRBD2 (5 bases each). Germline values: CDR1 KGHSH, CDR2 LQKENI. The CDR3 has 13 amino acids. V shed 7 bases and J shed 4 bases, with 13 bases lying between them. Written as DNA, the CDR3 is TGTGCCAGCTGGGACGGGGTAGGAGAGACCCAGTACTTC. Translated, it gives CASWDGVGETQYF.

This sequence joins TRBV20-1 and TRBJ2-2; 14 nucleotides line up with TRBD2. Germline values: CDR1 DFQATT, CDR2 SNEGSKA (reference sequence). The CDR3 runs 18 residues. With V trimmed by 2 bases and J by 4 bases, 9 bases remained unmatched. CDR3 residues: CSARIPGLAGVGTGELFF. The CDR3 nucleotides are TGCAGTGCTAGAATACCGGGACTAGCGGGAGTCGGCACCGGGGAGCTGTTTTTT.

The rearrangement links TRBV5-6 to TRBJ2-3, with TRBD2 identical over 7 bases. The germline CDR1 and CDR2 sequences are SGHDT and YYEEEE. The CDR3 contains 13 residues. Trimming cost V 4 bases and J 7 bases; bases outside gene matches: 6. Written as DNA, the CDR3 is TGTGCCAGCAGCCTTACTAGCGTTTATACGCAGTATTTT. Its translation: CASSLTSVYTQYF.

This clonotype came up many times. The chain links TRBV24-1 to TRBJ1-2; 7 positions agree with TRBD1. CDR3 size: 15 residues. Germline V lookup: CDR1 KGHDR, CDR2 SFDVKD. Trimming at V came to 2 bases and at J to 5 bases, leaving 7 bases not matched to a gene. The CDR3 here is CATSDSRTGEYGYTF. CDR3 bases: TGTGCCACCAGTGATTCCCGGACAGGAGAGTATGGCTACACCTTC.